This T cell receptor beta chain was identified during a study of regulatory T cells in long-lasting Graves disease. Study-level background: Duration of antithyroid drug therapy among newly diagnosed Graves' patients was under 3 months.

The CDR3 has 15 residues. The germline gives CDR1 MNHNS, CDR2 SASEGT. Trimming removed 7 bases at V and 3 bases at J, with 19 bases between. Time point specified: newly diagnosed GD, antithyroid drugs for less than 3 months. PBMCs provided the RNA from which the TCR library was made. The sample holds many counts of this clonotype. To make TCR beta libraries, researchers used iRepertoire HTBI primers and Arm-PCR of CDR3 regions. TCRdb passed the multiplex PCR reads through MiXCR, listing each CDR3 protein once. The table shows roughly 610,000 distinct CDR3 sequences, with around 17% occurring only once. The sample was also reused in another study, on T cells in Graves' hyperthyroidism and ophthalmopathy. According to that study: Ophthalmopathy got predicted by the model a median roughly 6.1 months before its onset.

This specimen consisted of peripheral blood mononuclear cells (PBMCs), obtained at new diagnosis, from a patient treated with antithyroid drugs. V usage is TRBV6-1 and J usage is TRBJ2-7, with a possible D match to TRBD1 (5 bases). The source of this sequence is a woman aged 25 to 39 with Graves disease. The CDR3: CASTPTGSGNYEQYF. The DNA for the CDR3 is TGTGCCAGCACCCCCACAGGTTCAGGGAACTACGAGCAGTACTTC.